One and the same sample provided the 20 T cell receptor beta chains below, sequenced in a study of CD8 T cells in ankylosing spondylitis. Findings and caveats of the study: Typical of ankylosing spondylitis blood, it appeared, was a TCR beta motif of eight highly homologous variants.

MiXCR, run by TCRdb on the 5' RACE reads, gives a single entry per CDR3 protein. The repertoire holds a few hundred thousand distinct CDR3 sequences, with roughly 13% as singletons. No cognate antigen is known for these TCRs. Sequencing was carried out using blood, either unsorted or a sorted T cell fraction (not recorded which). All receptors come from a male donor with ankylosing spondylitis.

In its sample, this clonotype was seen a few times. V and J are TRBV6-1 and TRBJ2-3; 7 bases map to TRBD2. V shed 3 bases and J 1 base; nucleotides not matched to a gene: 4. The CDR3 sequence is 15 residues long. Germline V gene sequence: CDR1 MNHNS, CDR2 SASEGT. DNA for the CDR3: TGTGCCAGCAGTGATCGCGGGGGTGGCACAGATACGCAGTATTTT. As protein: CASSDRGGGTDTQYF.

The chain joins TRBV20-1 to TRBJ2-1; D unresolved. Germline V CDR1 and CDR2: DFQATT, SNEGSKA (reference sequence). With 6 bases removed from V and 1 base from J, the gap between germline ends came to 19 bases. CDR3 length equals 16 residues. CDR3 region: CSAPPSGYGSYNEQFF. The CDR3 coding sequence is TGCAGTGCACCACCCTCAGGCTACGGTTCCTACAATGAGCAGTTCTTC.

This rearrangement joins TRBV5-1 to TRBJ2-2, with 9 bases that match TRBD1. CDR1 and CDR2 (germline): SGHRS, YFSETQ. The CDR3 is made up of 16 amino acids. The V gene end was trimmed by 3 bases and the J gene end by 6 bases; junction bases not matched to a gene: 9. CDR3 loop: CASSYSGTGLSGELFF. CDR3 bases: TGCGCCAGCAGCTACTCCGGGACAGGGCTCTCCGGGGAGCTGTTTTTT.

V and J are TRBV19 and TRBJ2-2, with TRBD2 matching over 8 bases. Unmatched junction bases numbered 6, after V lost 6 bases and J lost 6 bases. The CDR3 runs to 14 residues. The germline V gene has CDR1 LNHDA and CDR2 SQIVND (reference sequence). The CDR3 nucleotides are TGTGCCAGTAGGATTAAGACTAGCGCCGGGGAGCTGTTTTTT. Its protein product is CASRIKTSAGELFF.

CDR3 sequence: CSAVESGSETQYF. The CDR3 DNA reads as TGCAGCGCCGTCGAGTCAGGGTCAGAGACCCAGTACTTC. This rearrangement joins TRBV29-1 to TRBJ2-5; possible D gene TRBD1, 5 bases. This CDR3 has 13 amino acids. Germline lookup yields CDR1 SQVTM and CDR2 ANQGSEA. The germline V and J ends were trimmed by 7 bases and 4 bases, with 16 bases remaining between them.

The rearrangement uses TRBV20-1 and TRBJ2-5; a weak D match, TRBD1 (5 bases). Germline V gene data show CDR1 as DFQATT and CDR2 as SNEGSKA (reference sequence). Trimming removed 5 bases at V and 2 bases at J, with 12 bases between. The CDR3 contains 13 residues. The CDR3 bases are TGCAGTGCTGTCCAGGCAGGGCAAGAGACCCAGTACTTC. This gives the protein CSAVQAGQETQYF.

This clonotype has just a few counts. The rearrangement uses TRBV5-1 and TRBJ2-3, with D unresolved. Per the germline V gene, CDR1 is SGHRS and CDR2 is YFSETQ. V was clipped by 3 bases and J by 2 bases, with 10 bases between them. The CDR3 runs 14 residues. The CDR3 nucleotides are TGCGCCAGCAGCTCCGCGACTGCCACAGATACGCAGTATTTT. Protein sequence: CASSSATATDTQYF.

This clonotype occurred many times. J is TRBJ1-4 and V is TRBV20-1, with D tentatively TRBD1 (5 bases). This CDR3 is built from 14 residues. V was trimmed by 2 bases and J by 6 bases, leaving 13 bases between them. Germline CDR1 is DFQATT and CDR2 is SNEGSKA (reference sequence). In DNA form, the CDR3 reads TGCAGTGCTAGACCCATGGGAGGGGATGAAAAACTGTTTTTT. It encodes CSARPMGGDEKLFF.

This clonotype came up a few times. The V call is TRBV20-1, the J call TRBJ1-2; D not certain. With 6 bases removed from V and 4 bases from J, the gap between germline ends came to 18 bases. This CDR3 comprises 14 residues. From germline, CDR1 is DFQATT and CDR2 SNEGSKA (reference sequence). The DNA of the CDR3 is TGCAGTGCCGCGACCGACCCGGGTACCTATGGCTACACCTTC. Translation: CSAATDPGTYGYTF.

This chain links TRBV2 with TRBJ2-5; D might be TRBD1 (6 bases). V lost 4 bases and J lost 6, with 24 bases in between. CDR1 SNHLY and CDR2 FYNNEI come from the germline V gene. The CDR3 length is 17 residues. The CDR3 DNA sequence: TGTGCCAGCAGTGGGAATACAGGGCTGGTCTTGAAGAAGACCCAGTACTTC. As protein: CASSGNTGLVLKKTQYF.

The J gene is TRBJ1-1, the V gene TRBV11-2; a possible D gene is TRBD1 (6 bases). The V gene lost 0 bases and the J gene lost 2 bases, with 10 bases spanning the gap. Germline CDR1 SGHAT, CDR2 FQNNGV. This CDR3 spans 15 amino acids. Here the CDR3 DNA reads TGTGCCAGCAGCTTAGAATGGACAGAAAACACTGAAGCTTTCTTT. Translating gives CASSLEWTENTEAFF.

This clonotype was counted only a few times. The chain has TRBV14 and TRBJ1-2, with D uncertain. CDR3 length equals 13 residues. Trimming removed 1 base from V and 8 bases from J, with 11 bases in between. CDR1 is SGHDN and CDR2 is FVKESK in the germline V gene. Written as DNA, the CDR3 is TGTGCCAGCAGCCAAGCGACGACGGGGGGCTACACCTTC. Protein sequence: CASSQATTGGYTF.

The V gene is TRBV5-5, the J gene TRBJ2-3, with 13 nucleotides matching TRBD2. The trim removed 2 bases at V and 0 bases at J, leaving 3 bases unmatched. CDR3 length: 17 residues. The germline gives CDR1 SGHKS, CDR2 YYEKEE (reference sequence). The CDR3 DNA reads TGTGCCAGCAGCTTCCGGACTAGCGGGAGCAGCACAGATACGCAGTATTTT. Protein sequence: CASSFRTSGSSTDTQYF.

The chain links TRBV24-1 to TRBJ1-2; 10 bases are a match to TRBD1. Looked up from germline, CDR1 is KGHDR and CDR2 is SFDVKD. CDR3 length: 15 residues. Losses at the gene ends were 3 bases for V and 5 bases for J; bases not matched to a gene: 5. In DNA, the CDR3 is TGTGCCACCAGTGATACACCGGGACAGGGGTATGGCTACACCTTC. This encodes CATSDTPGQGYGYTF.

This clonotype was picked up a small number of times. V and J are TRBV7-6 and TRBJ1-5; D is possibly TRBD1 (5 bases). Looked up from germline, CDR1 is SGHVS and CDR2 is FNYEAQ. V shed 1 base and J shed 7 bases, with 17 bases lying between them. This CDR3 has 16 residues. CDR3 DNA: TGTGCCAGCAGCTTAGGGAGCCGCCAGGAGGGGCAGCCCCAGCATTTT. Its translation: CASSLGSRQEGQPQHF.

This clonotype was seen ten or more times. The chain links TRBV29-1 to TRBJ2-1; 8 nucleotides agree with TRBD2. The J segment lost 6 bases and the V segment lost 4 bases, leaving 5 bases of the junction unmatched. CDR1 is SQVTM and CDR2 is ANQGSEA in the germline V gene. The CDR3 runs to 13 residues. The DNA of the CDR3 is TGCAGCGTTGTCCCGGGAGGGTTCAATGAGCAGTTCTTC. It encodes CSVVPGGFNEQFF.

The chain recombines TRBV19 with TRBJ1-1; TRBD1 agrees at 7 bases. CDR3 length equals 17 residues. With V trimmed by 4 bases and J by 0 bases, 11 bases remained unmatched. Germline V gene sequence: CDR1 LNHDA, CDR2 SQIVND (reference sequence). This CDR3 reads CASSKNAGGFMNTEAFF. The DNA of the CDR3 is TGTGCCAGTAGTAAGAACGCAGGGGGATTTATGAACACTGAAGCTTTCTTT.

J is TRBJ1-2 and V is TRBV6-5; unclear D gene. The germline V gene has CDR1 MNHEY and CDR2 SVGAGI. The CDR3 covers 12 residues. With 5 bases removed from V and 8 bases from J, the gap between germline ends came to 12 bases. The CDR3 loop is CASSAANGGYTF. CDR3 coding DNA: TGTGCCAGCAGTGCTGCTAACGGGGGCTACACCTTC.

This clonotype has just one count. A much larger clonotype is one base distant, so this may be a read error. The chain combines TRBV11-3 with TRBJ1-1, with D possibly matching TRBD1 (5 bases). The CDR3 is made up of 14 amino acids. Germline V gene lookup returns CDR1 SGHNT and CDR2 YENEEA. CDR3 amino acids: CASSPGTQGTEASF. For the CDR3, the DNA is TGTGCCAGCAGCCCGGGAACCCAGGGCACTGAAGCTTCCTTT. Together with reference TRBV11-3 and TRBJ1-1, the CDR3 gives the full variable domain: EAGVVQSPRYKIIEKKQPVAFWCNPISGHNTLYWYLQNLGQGPELLIRYENEEAVDDSQLPKDRFSAERLKGVDSTLKIQPAELGDSAVYLCASSPGTQGTEASFGQGTRLTVV.

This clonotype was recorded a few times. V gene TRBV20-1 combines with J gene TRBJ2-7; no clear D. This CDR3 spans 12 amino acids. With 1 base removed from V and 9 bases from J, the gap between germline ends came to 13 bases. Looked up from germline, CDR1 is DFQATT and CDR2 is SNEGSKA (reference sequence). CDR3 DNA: TGCAGTGCTAGAGGTTGGGGTCCAGGGCAGTACTTC. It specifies CSARGWGPGQYF.